This T cell receptor beta chain was identified in a study of T cell responses to AZD1222 COVID-19 vaccine. Study findings and constraints: Baseline antibody screening turned up just a handful of seropositive AZD1222 recipients.

Some clones are missing from TCRdb's copy, which holds only in-frame ones; the method was immunoSEQ multiplex PCR. The profile shows some 180,000 clones, roughly nine tenths of them singletons. In regard to this clone: What it binds is unknown.

This CDR3 spans 15 amino acids. Germline CDR1 reads SNHLY; CDR2 reads FYNNEI. Trimming pared 4 bases from V and 0 bases from J, leaving 12 bases between. The sequenced sample was peripheral blood, obtained 28 days after the second AZD1222 dose. The genes are TRBV2 and TRBJ1-2; D unclear. This clonotype was sampled from an adult who received the AZD1222 COVID-19 vaccine. CDR3 coding DNA: TGTGCCAGCAGTGTGGAGGGATCCGCTAACTATGGCTACACCTTC. Protein product: CASSVEGSANYGYTF. The entire variable domain, with the rest obtained from reference TRBV2 and TRBJ1-2, is as follows: EPEVTQTPSHQVTQMGQEVILRCVPISNHLYFYWYRQILGQKVEFLVSFYNNEISEKSEIFDDQFSVERPDGSNFTLKIRSTKLEDSAMYFCASSVEGSANYGYTFGSGTRLTVV.